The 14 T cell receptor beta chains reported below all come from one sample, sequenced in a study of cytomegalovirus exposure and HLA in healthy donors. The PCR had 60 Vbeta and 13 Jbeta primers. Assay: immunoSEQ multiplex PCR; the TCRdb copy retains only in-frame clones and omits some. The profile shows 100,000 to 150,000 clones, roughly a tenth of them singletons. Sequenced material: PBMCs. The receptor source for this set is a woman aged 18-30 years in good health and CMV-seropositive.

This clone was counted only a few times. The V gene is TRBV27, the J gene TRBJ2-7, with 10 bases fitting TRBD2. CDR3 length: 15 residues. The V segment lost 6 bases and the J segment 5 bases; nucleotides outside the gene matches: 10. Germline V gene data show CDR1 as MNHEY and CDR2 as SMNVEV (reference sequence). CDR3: CASSLVAGGWDEQYF. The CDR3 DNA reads TGTGCCAGCAGCCTCGTAGCGGGAGGTTGGGACGAGCAGTACTTC.

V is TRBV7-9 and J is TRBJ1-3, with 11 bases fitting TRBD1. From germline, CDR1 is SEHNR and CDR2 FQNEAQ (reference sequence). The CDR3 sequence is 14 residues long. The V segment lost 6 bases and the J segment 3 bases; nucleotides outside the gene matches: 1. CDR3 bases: TGTGCCAGCAGGGACAGGGGGCTTGGAAACACCATATATTTT. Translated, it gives CASRDRGLGNTIYF.

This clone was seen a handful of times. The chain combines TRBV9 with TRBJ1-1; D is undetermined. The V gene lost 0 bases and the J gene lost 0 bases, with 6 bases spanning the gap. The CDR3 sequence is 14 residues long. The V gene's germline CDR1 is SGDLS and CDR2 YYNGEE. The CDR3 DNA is TGTGCCAGCAGCGTAGCCCCAGTGAACACTGAAGCTTTCTTT. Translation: CASSVAPVNTEAFF.

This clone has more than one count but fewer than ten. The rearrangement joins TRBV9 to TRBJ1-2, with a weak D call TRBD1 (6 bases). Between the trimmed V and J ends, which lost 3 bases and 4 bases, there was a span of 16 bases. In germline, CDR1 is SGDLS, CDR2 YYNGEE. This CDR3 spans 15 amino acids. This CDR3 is CASSATQTDSYGYTF. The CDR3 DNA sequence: TGTGCCAGCAGCGCGACCCAAACGGACAGCTATGGCTACACCTTC. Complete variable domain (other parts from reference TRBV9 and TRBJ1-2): DSGVTQTPKHLITATGQRVTLRCSPRSGDLSVYWYQQSLDQGLQFLIQYYNGEERAKGNILERFSAQQFPDLHSELNLSSLELGDSALYFCASSATQTDSYGYTFGSGTRLTVV.

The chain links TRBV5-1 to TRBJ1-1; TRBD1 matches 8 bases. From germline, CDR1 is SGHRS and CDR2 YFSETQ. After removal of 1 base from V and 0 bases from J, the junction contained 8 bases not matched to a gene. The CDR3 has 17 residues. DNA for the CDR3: TGCGCCAGCAGCTTGACCCGGACAGGGCAAATGAACACTGAAGCTTTCTTT. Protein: CASSLTRTGQMNTEAFF.

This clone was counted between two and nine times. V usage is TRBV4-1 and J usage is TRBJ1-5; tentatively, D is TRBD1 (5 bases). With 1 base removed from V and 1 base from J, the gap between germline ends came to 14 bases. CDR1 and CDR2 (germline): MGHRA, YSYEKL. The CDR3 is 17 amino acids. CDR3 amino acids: CASSQARQMRSNQPQHF. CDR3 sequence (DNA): TGCGCCAGCAGCCAAGCTCGACAGATGAGAAGCAATCAGCCCCAGCATTTT.

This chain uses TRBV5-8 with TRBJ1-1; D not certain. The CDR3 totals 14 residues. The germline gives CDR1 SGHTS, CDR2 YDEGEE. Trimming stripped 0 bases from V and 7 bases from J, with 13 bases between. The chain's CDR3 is CASSLGSGKGEAFF. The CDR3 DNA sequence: TGTGCCAGCAGCTTGGGATCGGGTAAAGGTGAAGCTTTCTTT.

This chain's CDR3 is CATKPGLAGVKYF. The CDR3 coding sequence is TGTGCCACCAAACCGGGACTAGCGGGAGTAAAGTACTTC. The rearrangement joins TRBV13 to TRBJ2-7; 14 positions match TRBD2. There are 13 residues in the CDR3. Per germline, CDR1 PRHDT and CDR2 FYEKMQ (reference sequence). After removal of 10 bases from V and 11 bases from J, the junction contained 10 bases not matched to a gene.

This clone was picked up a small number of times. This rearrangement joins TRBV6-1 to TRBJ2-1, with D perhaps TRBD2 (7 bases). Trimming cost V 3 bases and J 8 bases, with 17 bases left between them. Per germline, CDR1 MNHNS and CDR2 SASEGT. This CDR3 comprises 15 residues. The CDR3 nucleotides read TGTGCCAGCAGTGACCCCCCCGGAGGGGGGGATGAGCAGTTCTTC. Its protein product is CASSDPPGGGDEQFF.

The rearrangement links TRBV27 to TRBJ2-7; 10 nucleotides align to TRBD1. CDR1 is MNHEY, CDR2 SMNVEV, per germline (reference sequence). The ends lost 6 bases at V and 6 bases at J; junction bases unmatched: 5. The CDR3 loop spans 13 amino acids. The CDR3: CASSRQGAGEQYF. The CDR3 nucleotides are TGTGCCAGCAGCCGACAGGGGGCAGGCGAGCAGTACTTC.

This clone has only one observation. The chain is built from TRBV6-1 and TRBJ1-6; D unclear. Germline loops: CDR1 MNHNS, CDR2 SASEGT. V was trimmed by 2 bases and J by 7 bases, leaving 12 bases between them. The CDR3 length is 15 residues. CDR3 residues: CASSERQVPNSPLHF. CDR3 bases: TGTGCCAGCAGTGAAAGGCAGGTACCGAATTCACCCCTCCACTTT.

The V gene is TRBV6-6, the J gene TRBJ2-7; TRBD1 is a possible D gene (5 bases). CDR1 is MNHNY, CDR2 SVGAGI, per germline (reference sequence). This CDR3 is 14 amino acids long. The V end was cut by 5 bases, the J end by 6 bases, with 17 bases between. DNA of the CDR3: TGTGCCAGCAGTCCCTGTCAGGGCCCTTGCGAGCAGTACTTC. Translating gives CASSPCQGPCEQYF.

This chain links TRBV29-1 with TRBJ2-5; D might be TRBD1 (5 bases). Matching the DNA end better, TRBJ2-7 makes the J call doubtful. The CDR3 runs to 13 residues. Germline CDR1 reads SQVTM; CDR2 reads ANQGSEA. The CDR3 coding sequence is TGCAGCGTTGTCTCAGGGAAAGGTCCCGAGCAGTACTTC. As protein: CSVVSGKGPEQYF.

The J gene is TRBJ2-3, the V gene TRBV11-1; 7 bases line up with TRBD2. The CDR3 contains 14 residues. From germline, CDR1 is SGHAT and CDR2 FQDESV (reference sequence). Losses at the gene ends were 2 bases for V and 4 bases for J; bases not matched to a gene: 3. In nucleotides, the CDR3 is TGTGCCAGCAGCTTATGGCGGGAGTCAGATACGCAGTATTTT. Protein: CASSLWRESDTQYF.